The subject of this entry is one T cell receptor beta chain. CDR1 and CDR2 from the germline V gene are MNHEY and SMNVEV (reference sequence). The CDR3 is 21 residues long. J was trimmed by 5 bases and V by 2 bases; bases with no gene match: 22. The data belong to a study of OX40 agonist ivuxolimab in advanced cancers. Profiling relied on immunoSEQ multiplex PCR, and the TCRdb table lists in-frame clones only, not all of them. The sample yields around 36,000 clones, 65% to 85% seen once. The chain uses TRBV27 and TRBJ2-1, with 9 nucleotides matching TRBD2. This TCR was sampled from an adult with an advanced solid tumor such as melanoma, head and neck, liver or kidney cancer. The sequencing used CD4+ or CD8+ T cells sorted from blood, collected in a trial of the OX40 agonist ivuxolimab. The DNA for the CDR3 is TGTGCCAGCAGTTTAAGGGGTCCGGGCCTAGCGGGACTCAGGCGAGACAATGAGCAGTTCTTC. This encodes CASSLRGPGLAGLRRDNEQFF.